This TCR beta chain was retrieved from a study of T cell clonotyping in hematopoietic cell transplantation. General study findings and limits: CD4 and CD8 repertoire contributions could not be separated without sorting. Few recipient clonotypes overlapped donors; over 95% were de novo at given depth. Graft donor and pretransplant recipient Inverse Simpson Index values predicted broader posttransplant TCR diversity.

V was pared by 2 bases and J by 5 bases, with 8 bases between. Germline V gives CDR1 SGDLS, CDR2 YYNGEE. The CDR3 totals 13 residues. Blood collection times were about day -28 and days 30, 100, 180 posttransplant. As concerns this clone: The antigen is undetermined.

Here immunoSEQ multiplex PCR was the method, and the copy in TCRdb shows in-frame clones only, minus some. The table records about 9,400 clones, over 75% of them present only once. The clonotype comes from a male patient in his 40s who had an allogeneic stem cell transplant from a related donor, so the T cells may come from the graft donor. Some clones in this sample may be carry-over from other donors' samples. This specimen was PBMCs, taken 180 days after allogeneic stem cell transplant. V usage is TRBV9 and J usage is TRBJ1-5; D unclear. The CDR3 loop reads CASSVIPDQPQHF. The DNA for the CDR3 is TGTGCCAGCAGCGTGATCCCGGATCAGCCCCAGCATTTT.